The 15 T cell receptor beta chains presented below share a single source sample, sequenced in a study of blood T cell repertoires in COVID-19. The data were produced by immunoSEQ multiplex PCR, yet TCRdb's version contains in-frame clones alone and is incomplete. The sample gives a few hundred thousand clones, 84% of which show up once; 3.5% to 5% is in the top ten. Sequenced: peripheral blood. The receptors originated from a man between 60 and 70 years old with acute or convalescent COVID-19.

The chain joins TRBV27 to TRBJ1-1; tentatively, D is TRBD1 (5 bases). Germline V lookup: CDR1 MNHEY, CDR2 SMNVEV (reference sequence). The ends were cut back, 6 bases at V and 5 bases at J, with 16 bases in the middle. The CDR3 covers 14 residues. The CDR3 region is CASRSLGEVTEAFF. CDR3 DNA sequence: TGTGCCAGCAGAAGTTTGGGGGAGGTTACTGAAGCTTTCTTT.

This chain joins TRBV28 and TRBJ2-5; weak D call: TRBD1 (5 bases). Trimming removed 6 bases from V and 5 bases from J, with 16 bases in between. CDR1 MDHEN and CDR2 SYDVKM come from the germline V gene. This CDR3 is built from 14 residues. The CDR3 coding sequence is TGTGCCAGCAGCAAACCAGGGATGCAGGAGACCCAGTACTTC. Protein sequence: CASSKPGMQETQYF.

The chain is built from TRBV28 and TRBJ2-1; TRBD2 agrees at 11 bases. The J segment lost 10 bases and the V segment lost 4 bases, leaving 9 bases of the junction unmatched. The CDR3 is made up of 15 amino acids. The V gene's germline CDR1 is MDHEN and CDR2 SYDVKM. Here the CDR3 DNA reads TGTGCCAGCAGTTCTCCCGGGACTAGCGGTCGGGAGCAGTTCTTC. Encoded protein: CASSSPGTSGREQFF.

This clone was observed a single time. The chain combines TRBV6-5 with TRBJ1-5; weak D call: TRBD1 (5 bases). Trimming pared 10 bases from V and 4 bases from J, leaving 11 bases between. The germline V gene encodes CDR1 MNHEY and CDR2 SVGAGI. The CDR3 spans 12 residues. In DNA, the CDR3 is TGTGCCATGGGCAGGGATAATCAGCCCCAGCATTTT. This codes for CAMGRDNQPQHF.

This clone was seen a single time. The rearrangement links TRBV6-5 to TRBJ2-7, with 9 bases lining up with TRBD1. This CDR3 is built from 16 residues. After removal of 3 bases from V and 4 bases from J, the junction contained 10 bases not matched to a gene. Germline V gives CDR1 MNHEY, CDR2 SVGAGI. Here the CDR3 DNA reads TGTGCCAGCAGTTATACCGACAGGGGGGTTATGTACGAGCAGTACTTC. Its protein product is CASSYTDRGVMYEQYF.

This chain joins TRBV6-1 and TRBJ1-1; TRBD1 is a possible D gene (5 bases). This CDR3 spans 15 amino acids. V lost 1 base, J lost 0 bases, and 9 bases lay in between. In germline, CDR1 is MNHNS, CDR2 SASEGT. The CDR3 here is CASSEVQGLNTEAFF. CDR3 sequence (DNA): TGTGCCAGCAGTGAAGTGCAGGGATTGAACACTGAAGCTTTCTTT.

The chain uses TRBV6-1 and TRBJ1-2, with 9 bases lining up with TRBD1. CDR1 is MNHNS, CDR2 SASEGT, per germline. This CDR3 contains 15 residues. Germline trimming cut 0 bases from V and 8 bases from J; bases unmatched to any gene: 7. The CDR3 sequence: CASSEAPGTGKGYTF. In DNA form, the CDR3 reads TGTGCCAGCAGTGAAGCTCCTGGGACAGGGAAGGGCTACACCTTC.

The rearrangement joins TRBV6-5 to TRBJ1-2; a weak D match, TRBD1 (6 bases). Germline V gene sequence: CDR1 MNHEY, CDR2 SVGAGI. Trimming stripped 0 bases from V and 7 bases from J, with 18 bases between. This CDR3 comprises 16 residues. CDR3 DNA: TGTGCCAGCAGTTACTCCTACACAGGGCAGGGGTCTGGCTACACCTTC. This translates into CASSYSYTGQGSGYTF.

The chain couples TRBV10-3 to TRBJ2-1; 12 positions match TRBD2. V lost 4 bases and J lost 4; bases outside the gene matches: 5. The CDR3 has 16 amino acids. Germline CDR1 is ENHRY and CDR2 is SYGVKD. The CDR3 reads CAISGLAGGSYNEQFF. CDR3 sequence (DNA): TGTGCCATCAGTGGGCTAGCGGGAGGGTCGTACAATGAGCAGTTCTTC.

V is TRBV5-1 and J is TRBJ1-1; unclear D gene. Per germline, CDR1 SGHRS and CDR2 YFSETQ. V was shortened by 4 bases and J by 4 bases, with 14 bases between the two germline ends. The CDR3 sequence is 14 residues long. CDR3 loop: CASSDPGSITEAFF. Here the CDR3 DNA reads TGCGCCAGCAGCGATCCGGGATCTATCACTGAAGCTTTCTTT.

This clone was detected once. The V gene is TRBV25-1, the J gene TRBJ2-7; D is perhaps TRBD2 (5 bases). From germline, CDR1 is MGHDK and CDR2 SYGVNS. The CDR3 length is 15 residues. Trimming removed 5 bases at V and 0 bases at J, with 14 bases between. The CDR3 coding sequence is TGTGCCAGCAGTTTTTGGACTGGCCTCTCCTACGAGCAGTACTTC. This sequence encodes CASSFWTGLSYEQYF.

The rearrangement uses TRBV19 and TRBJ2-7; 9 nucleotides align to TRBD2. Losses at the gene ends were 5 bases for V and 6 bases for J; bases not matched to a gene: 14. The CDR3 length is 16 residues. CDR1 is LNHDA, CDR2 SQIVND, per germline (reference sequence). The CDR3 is CASSLAGDRGAPEQYF. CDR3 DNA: TGTGCCAGTAGTTTAGCGGGAGACCGGGGGGCCCCCGAGCAGTACTTC. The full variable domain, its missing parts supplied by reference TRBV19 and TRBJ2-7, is DGGITQSPKYLFRKEGQNVTLSCEQNLNHDAMYWYRQDPGQGLRLIYYSQIVNDFQKGDIAEGYSVSREKKESFPLTVTSAQKNPTAFYLCASSLAGDRGAPEQYFGPGTRLTVT.

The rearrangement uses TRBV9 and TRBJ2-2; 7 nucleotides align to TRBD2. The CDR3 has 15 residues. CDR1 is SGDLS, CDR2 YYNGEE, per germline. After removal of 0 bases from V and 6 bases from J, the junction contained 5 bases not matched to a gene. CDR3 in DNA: TGTGCCAGCAGCGTAGGCGGGAGTACGGCCGGGGAGCTGTTTTTT. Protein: CASSVGGSTAGELFF.

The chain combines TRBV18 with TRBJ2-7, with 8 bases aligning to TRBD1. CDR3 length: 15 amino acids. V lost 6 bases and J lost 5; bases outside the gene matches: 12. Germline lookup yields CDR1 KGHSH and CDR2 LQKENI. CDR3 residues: CASSRGQGEFNEQYF. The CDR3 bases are TGTGCCAGCTCCCGCGGACAGGGAGAGTTTAACGAGCAGTACTTC.

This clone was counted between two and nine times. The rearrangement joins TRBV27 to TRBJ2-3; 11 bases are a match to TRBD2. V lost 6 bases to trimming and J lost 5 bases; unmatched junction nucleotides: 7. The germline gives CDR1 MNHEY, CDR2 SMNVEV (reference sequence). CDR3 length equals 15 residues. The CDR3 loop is CASRTTSGTIDTQYF. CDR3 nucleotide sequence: TGTGCCAGCAGAACGACTAGCGGGACCATAGATACGCAGTATTTT.